This entry lists 26 T cell receptor beta chains sequenced from one sample in a study of identical twins. Using its own MiXCR run on the 5' RACE reads, TCRdb lists one record per CDR3 protein. The sample has under 900,000 distinct CDR3 sequences, 10% to 15% seen once. These data also featured in a second study, about yellow fever vaccine responses in identical twins.

Specimen: PBMCs. These receptors were taken from a woman younger than 35 in good health.

The V gene is TRBV12-3 or TRBV12-4, the J gene TRBJ2-1; 7 bases are a match to TRBD2. Trimming removed 5 bases from V and 9 bases from J; junction bases left unmatched: 10. This CDR3 comprises 14 residues. The CDR3 spells CASSASGTYGEQFF. CDR3 DNA sequence: TGTGCCAGCAGTGCGAGCGGGACTTACGGTGAGCAGTTCTTC.

This chain joins TRBV7-9 and TRBJ1-1; possible D gene TRBD1, 6 bases. The CDR3 has 14 residues. CDR1 is SEHNR, CDR2 FQNEAQ, per germline (reference sequence). With 2 bases removed from V and 6 bases from J, the gap between germline ends came to 13 bases. This chain's CDR3 is CASSLRGAGAEAFF. DNA of the CDR3: TGTGCCAGCAGCTTAAGGGGGGCCGGGGCTGAAGCTTTCTTT.

In this sample, this clonotype turned up a few times. This sequence joins TRBV28 and TRBJ2-3, with 9 bases lining up with TRBD1. This CDR3 spans 16 amino acids. Trimming removed 6 bases from V and 1 base from J; junction bases left unmatched: 8. In germline, CDR1 is MDHEN, CDR2 SYDVKM. The CDR3 protein is CASRQDRGRGTDTQYF. The CDR3 DNA sequence: TGTGCCAGCAGACAGGACAGGGGTCGTGGCACAGATACGCAGTATTTT.

V and J are TRBV13 and TRBJ2-1, with 9 bases lining up with TRBD2. V was pared by 1 base and J by 6 bases, with 7 bases of the junction left unmatched. Germline V gene lookup returns CDR1 PRHDT and CDR2 FYEKMQ (reference sequence). The CDR3 is made up of 16 amino acids. CDR3 nucleotide sequence: TGTGCCAGCAGCTTAGTCTATTCTAGCGGGGCCAATGAGCAGTTCTTC. Translated: CASSLVYSSGANEQFF.

This clonotype was found a few times. This sequence joins TRBV3-1 and TRBJ2-2; unclear D gene. Per the germline V gene, CDR1 is LGHDT and CDR2 is YNNKEL (reference sequence). The CDR3 contains 13 residues. With 4 bases removed from V and 7 bases from J, the gap between germline ends came to 10 bases. The chain's CDR3 is CASSPDLGGELFF. CDR3 bases: TGTGCCAGCAGCCCGGACCTTGGCGGGGAGCTGTTTTTT.

This clonotype was detected a few times. The J gene is TRBJ2-1, the V gene TRBV5-1; 9 positions agree with TRBD2. Germline trimming cut 0 bases from V and 3 bases from J; bases unmatched to any gene: 4. The CDR3 consists of 16 residues. Germline CDR1 is SGHRS and CDR2 is YFSETQ. This CDR3 reads CASSLASGAFYNEQFF. CDR3 sequence (DNA): TGCGCCAGCAGCTTGGCTAGCGGGGCTTTCTACAATGAGCAGTTCTTC.

The table lists this clonotype with many counts. The chain is built from TRBV20-1 and TRBJ2-7, with D tentatively TRBD1 (5 bases). V dropped 0 bases and J dropped 5 bases, with 14 bases sitting between them. CDR3 length equals 14 residues. The V gene's germline CDR1 is DFQATT and CDR2 SNEGSKA (reference sequence). CDR3 residues: CSAREGRDINEQYF. The DNA for the CDR3 is TGCAGTGCTAGAGAGGGCAGGGATATCAACGAGCAGTACTTC.

As regards this clonotype: A much larger clone lies one base from this, so it may be a read error. This chain uses TRBV5-1 with TRBJ2-1, with D unresolved. The CDR3 spans 15 residues. V was clipped by 3 bases and J by 1 base, with 11 bases between them. From germline, CDR1 is SGHRS and CDR2 YFSETQ. Here the CDR3 reads CASSSTCLSYNEQFF. The CDR3, as DNA: TGCGCCAGCAGCTCCACGTGCCTATCCTACAATGAGCAGTTCTTC.

This clonotype was counted at least ten times. J is TRBJ1-1 and V is TRBV12-3 or TRBV12-4, with no clear D. The ends were cut back, 1 base at V and 5 bases at J, with 8 bases in the middle. The CDR3 runs to 13 residues. CDR3 in amino acids: CASSLVGRTEAFF. For the CDR3, the DNA is TGTGCCAGCAGTTTAGTAGGGAGGACTGAAGCTTTCTTT.

This clonotype came up many times. V and J are TRBV25-1 and TRBJ2-5; D is unresolved. CDR1 MGHDK and CDR2 SYGVNS come from the germline V gene. The V gene lost 5 bases and the J gene lost 5 bases, with 9 bases spanning the gap. This CDR3 is built from 12 residues. Here the CDR3 reads CASSYSLETQYF. In DNA form, the CDR3 reads TGTGCCAGCAGTTATTCATTGGAGACCCAGTACTTC.

Only a few counts were recorded for this clonotype. V is TRBV7-8 and J is TRBJ2-2; D not resolved. The germline V gene has CDR1 SGHVS and CDR2 FQNEAQ. Trimming stripped 4 bases from V and 6 bases from J, with 18 bases between. This CDR3 contains 16 residues. The CDR3, as DNA: TGTGCCAGCAGCTCCACCCCCCAAGGATGGTCCGGGGAGCTGTTTTTT. It yields the protein CASSSTPQGWSGELFF.

This clonotype came up a few times. This chain uses TRBV4-1 with TRBJ2-5, with D tentatively TRBD1 (6 bases). The V end lost 4 bases, the J end lost 4 bases, and 16 bases lay between the germline ends. CDR3 length: 15 residues. Germline V gene sequence: CDR1 MGHRA, CDR2 YSYEKL. The CDR3 DNA reads as TGCGCCAGCAGCCCCGTTGGACAGTACGCAGAGACCCAGTACTTC. Encoded protein: CASSPVGQYAETQYF.

This clonotype was observed a handful of times. The CDR3 sequence: CASRSGLTREETQYF. The CDR3 bases are TGTGCCAGCAGATCGGGCCTAACAAGGGAAGAGACCCAGTACTTC. V is TRBV28 and J is TRBJ2-5; no clear D. V dropped 6 bases and J dropped 3 bases, with 17 bases sitting between them. The CDR3 runs 15 residues. Looked up from germline, CDR1 is MDHEN and CDR2 is SYDVKM. Combining the CDR3 with reference TRBV28 and TRBJ2-5 gives the whole variable domain DVKVTQSSRYLVKRTGEKVFLECVQDMDHENMFWYRQDPGLGLRLIYFSYDVKMKEKGDIPEGYSVSREKKERFSLILESASTNQTSMYLCASRSGLTREETQYFGPGTRLLVL.

This clonotype was seen many times. The V call is TRBV5-1, the J call TRBJ2-3, with TRBD1 matching 10 bases. The V and J ends lost 5 bases and 3 bases, in that order; junction bases with no gene match: 3. From germline, CDR1 is SGHRS and CDR2 YFSETQ. CDR3 length equals 14 residues. CDR3 in DNA: TGCGCCAGCAGACCGGGACAGGGGACAGATACGCAGTATTTT. Its protein is CASRPGQGTDTQYF.

This clonotype was found a few times. The genes are TRBV11-2 and TRBJ1-4; no reliable D call. Per the germline V gene, CDR1 is SGHAT and CDR2 is FQNNGV. V gave up 1 base and J gave up 7 bases, with 7 bases separating them. The CDR3 runs to 13 residues. CDR3 sequence (DNA): TGTGCCAGCAGCTTAGGGGCACTTGAAAAACTGTTTTTT. This codes for CASSLGALEKLFF. Drawing the rest from reference TRBV11-2 and TRBJ1-4, the complete variable domain is EAGVAQSPRYKIIEKRQSVAFWCNPISGHATLYWYQQILGQGPKLLIQFQNNGVVDDSQLPKDRFSAERLKGVDSTLKIQPAKLEDSAVYLCASSLGALEKLFFGSGTQLSVL.

The sample holds a few counts of this clonotype. The chain combines TRBV9 with TRBJ2-1; TRBD2 matches 8 bases. CDR1 SGDLS and CDR2 YYNGEE come from the germline V gene. The CDR3 is made up of 15 amino acids. V lost 0 bases, J lost 4 bases, and 3 bases stayed unmatched. DNA of the CDR3: TGTGCCAGCAGCGTAGCACTAGCGGATTACAATGAGCAGTTCTTC. It specifies CASSVALADYNEQFF.

The chain uses TRBV20-1 and TRBJ1-1; D ambiguous. This CDR3 spans 14 amino acids. V was shortened by 3 bases and J by 1 base, with 12 bases between the two germline ends. The germline V gene encodes CDR1 DFQATT and CDR2 SNEGSKA (reference sequence). The CDR3 loop is CSASSTAQNTEAFF. In DNA form, the CDR3 reads TGCAGTGCTAGTAGCACAGCCCAGAACACTGAAGCTTTCTTT.

The chain is built from TRBV24-1 and TRBJ1-2; the D is unclear. V was shortened by 4 bases and J by 7 bases, with 12 bases between the two germline ends. The germline gives CDR1 KGHDR, CDR2 SFDVKD. This CDR3 comprises 13 residues. This CDR3 is CATSDPTLGGYTF. The CDR3 DNA sequence: TGTGCCACCAGTGACCCGACATTGGGTGGCTACACCTTC.

This clonotype was seen a few times. This chain connects TRBV12-3 or TRBV12-4 to TRBJ1-1; the match to TRBD1 covers 7 bases. The CDR3 has 16 amino acids. The trim removed 6 bases at V and 6 bases at J, leaving 16 bases unmatched. Here the CDR3 DNA reads TGTGCCAGCAGCTACTTTCGGGACAGCTATAATGCTGAAGCTTTCTTT. It is translated as CASSYFRDSYNAEAFF.

The chain couples TRBV20-1 to TRBJ2-7; 8 bases line up with TRBD1. CDR1 is DFQATT and CDR2 is SNEGSKA in the germline V gene (reference sequence). The CDR3 loop spans 14 amino acids. The trim removed 1 base at V and 3 bases at J, leaving 5 bases unmatched. The CDR3 is CSARAGQGIYEQYF. CDR3 DNA sequence: TGCAGTGCTAGAGCCGGACAGGGCATCTACGAGCAGTACTTC.

Only a few counts were recorded for this clonotype. The chain carries TRBV12-3 or TRBV12-4 and TRBJ2-2; 7 nucleotides line up with TRBD1. J gave up 5 bases and V 7 bases, and 4 bases lay outside the gene matches. The length of the CDR3 is 13 residues. The CDR3 here is CASNPTGTGELFF. The CDR3 bases are TGTGCCAGCAACCCGACAGGGACCGGGGAGCTGTTTTTT.

Here the CDR3 DNA reads TGCGCCAGCAGCCAAGACACAAATAATGAAAAACTGTTTTTT. Translated, it gives CASSQDTNNEKLFF. The genes are TRBV5-1 and TRBJ1-4; D uncertain. The CDR3 runs to 14 residues. The V end was cut by 4 bases, the J end by 4 bases, with 11 bases between. The germline CDR1 and CDR2 sequences are SGHRS and YFSETQ.

The rearrangement links TRBV20-1 to TRBJ1-1; 9 bases match TRBD1. With 3 bases clipped from V and 3 bases from J, the junction kept 11 bases outside the gene matches. The CDR3 has 16 residues. CDR1 and CDR2 from the germline V gene are DFQATT and SNEGSKA (reference sequence). CDR3 DNA sequence: TGCAGTGCTAGTGGACAGGGGAGGTTTAGAGACACTGAAGCTTTCTTT. As protein: CSASGQGRFRDTEAFF.

In regard to this clonotype: The junction and the germline gene differ at one end; a read error may be behind it. The chain is built from TRBV12-3 or TRBV12-4 and TRBJ2-3, with a weak D call TRBD1 (5 bases). CDR3 length equals 13 residues. CDR3 sequence: CASSLGSTGTQYF. The CDR3 bases are TGTGCCAGCAGTTTAGGATCCACAGGTACGCAGTATTTT.

V is TRBV7-9 and J is TRBJ2-7; possibly TRBD2 for D (5 bases). The germline V gene encodes CDR1 SEHNR and CDR2 FQNEAQ (reference sequence). The CDR3 runs 15 residues. The ends were cut back, 1 base at V and 2 bases at J, with 12 bases in the middle. CDR3 DNA sequence: TGTGCCAGCAGCTTAGGCTCCGGGATAGCCTACGAGCAGTACTTC. Its protein is CASSLGSGIAYEQYF.

J is TRBJ1-6 and V is TRBV7-9; maybe TRBD1 (6 bases). V dropped 5 bases and J dropped 5 bases, with 19 bases sitting between them. Germline V gene sequence: CDR1 SEHNR, CDR2 FQNEAQ (reference sequence). CDR3 length: 17 residues. The DNA for the CDR3 is TGTGCCAGCAGCCGCAACAAACAGGGAGGCAATAATTCACCCCTCCACTTT. Its protein is CASSRNKQGGNNSPLHF.